A selection of T cell receptor beta chains follows, all from one sample in a study of regulatory T cells in long-lasting Graves disease. Each CDR3 protein is one row after TCRdb ran MiXCR on the multiplex PCR reads. The sample includes over 450,000 distinct CDR3 sequences, 12% of them seen just once. These records were also assigned to another study, of T cells in Graves' hyperthyroidism and ophthalmopathy.

Sequences were derived from peripheral blood mononuclear cells (PBMCs), sampled at new diagnosis, from a patient treated with antithyroid drugs. The receptors derive from a woman in her 30s with Graves disease. Both conserved end residues are part of each CDR3. The order of the fields is J gene, clone size, V gene, CDR3 length, D gene, CDR3 protein, CDR3 DNA. The D gene is left open where the match is weak. Some rows mark clone size as missing; the rest say once, few, many or name a class of expanded clone.

j_call: TRBJ1-4; clone_size: many; v_call: TRBV6-1; cdr3_length: 15; d_call: NA; cdr3_aa: CASRAQQGLGEKLFF; cdr3_nt: TGTGCCAGCAGGGCCCAACAAGGTTTGGGTGAAAAACTGTTTTTT
j_call: TRBJ2-1; clone_size: many; v_call: TRBV2; cdr3_length: 15; d_call: TRBD2; cdr3_aa: CASRGSGRAVHEQFF; cdr3_nt: TGTGCCAGCCGGGGTAGCGGGAGGGCCGTACATGAGCAGTTCTTC
j_call: TRBJ2-3; clone_size: NA; v_call: TRBV7-6; cdr3_length: 14; d_call: TRBD1; cdr3_aa: CASSRDSPADTQYF; cdr3_nt: TGTGCCAGCAGCCGGGACAGCCCTGCGGATACGCAGTATTTT
j_call: TRBJ2-1; clone_size: many; v_call: TRBV12-5; cdr3_length: 16; d_call: TRBD2; cdr3_aa: CASGLVQLAGGTEQFF; cdr3_nt: TGTGCTAGTGGTTTGGTACAGCTAGCGGGAGGAACTGAGCAGTTCTTC
j_call: TRBJ2-1; clone_size: NA; v_call: TRBV13; cdr3_length: 14; d_call: NA; cdr3_aa: CASSLQGKYNEQFF; cdr3_nt: TGTGCCAGCAGCTTACAGGGGAAGTACAATGAGCAGTTCTTC
j_call: TRBJ2-1; clone_size: few; v_call: TRBV27; cdr3_length: 17; d_call: NA; cdr3_aa: CASRGLYGGGPYNGQFF; cdr3_nt: TGTGCCAGCAGGGGCCTCTACGGGGGAGGCCCTTACAATGGGCAGTTCTTC
j_call: TRBJ1-5; clone_size: many; v_call: TRBV11-1; cdr3_length: 13; d_call: NA; cdr3_aa: CASSPGTNQPQHF; cdr3_nt: TGTGCCAGCAGCCCCGGGACAAATCAGCCCCAGCATTTT
j_call: TRBJ1-3; clone_size: many; v_call: TRBV15; cdr3_length: 14; d_call: NA; cdr3_aa: CATSPSGTGNTIYF; cdr3_nt: TGTGCCACCAGCCCCTCAGGGACTGGAAACACCATATATTTT
j_call: TRBJ1-1; clone_size: many; v_call: TRBV5-1; cdr3_length: 14; d_call: NA; cdr3_aa: CASSLDHGNTEAFF; cdr3_nt: TGTGCCAGCAGCTTGGATCATGGGAACACTGAAGCTTTCTTT
j_call: TRBJ2-3; clone_size: few; v_call: TRBV18; cdr3_length: 15; d_call: NA; cdr3_aa: CASSLRGGVTDTQYF; cdr3_nt: TGTGCCAGCTCCCTCAGGGGGGGAGTGACAGATACGCAGTATTTT
j_call: TRBJ2-5; clone_size: few; v_call: TRBV20-1; cdr3_length: 15; d_call: NA; cdr3_aa: CSARETKGSGETQYF; cdr3_nt: TGCAGTGCTAGAGAGACGAAAGGTAGCGGAGAGACCCAGTACTTC
j_call: TRBJ1-2; clone_size: NA; v_call: TRBV19; cdr3_length: 17; d_call: NA; cdr3_aa: CASSPWWRQATTYGYTF; cdr3_nt: TGTGCCAGTAGTCCCTGGTGGAGGCAGGCTACGACCTATGGCTACACCTTC
j_call: TRBJ1-4; clone_size: many; v_call: TRBV12-3/TRBV12-4; cdr3_length: 14; d_call: NA; cdr3_aa: CASRSGYTNEKLFF; cdr3_nt: TGTGCCAGCAGGTCGGGGTATACTAATGAAAAACTGTTTTTT
j_call: TRBJ1-2; clone_size: NA; v_call: TRBV2; cdr3_length: 13; d_call: NA; cdr3_aa: CAARADGAYGYTF; cdr3_nt: TGTGCCGCCAGGGCGGACGGGGCCTATGGCTACACCTTC
j_call: TRBJ1-5; clone_size: many; v_call: TRBV20-1; cdr3_length: 13; d_call: TRBD1; cdr3_aa: CSARTGEQRPQHF; cdr3_nt: TGCAGTGCCCGGACAGGTGAACAGAGGCCCCAGCATTTT
j_call: TRBJ2-2; clone_size: many; v_call: TRBV3-1; cdr3_length: 16; d_call: NA; cdr3_aa: CASSQAYASANGELFF; cdr3_nt: TGTGCCAGCAGCCAAGCGTACGCTTCGGCGAACGGGGAGCTGTTTTTT
j_call: TRBJ2-5; clone_size: many; v_call: TRBV20-1; cdr3_length: 13; d_call: NA; cdr3_aa: CSAVSSTQETQYF; cdr3_nt: TGCAGTGCGGTATCAAGCACCCAAGAGACCCAGTACTTC
j_call: TRBJ2-5; clone_size: many; v_call: TRBV3-1; cdr3_length: 15; d_call: TRBD2; cdr3_aa: CASSQPLAVKETQYF; cdr3_nt: TGTGCCAGCAGCCAGCCACTAGCGGTCAAAGAGACCCAGTACTTC
j_call: TRBJ2-1; clone_size: NA; v_call: TRBV10-3; cdr3_length: 15; d_call: TRBD2; cdr3_aa: CAISPRTSGANEQFF; cdr3_nt: TGTGCCATCAGTCCACGGACTAGCGGGGCCAATGAGCAGTTCTTC
j_call: TRBJ2-5; clone_size: many; v_call: TRBV12-3/TRBV12-4; cdr3_length: 16; d_call: TRBD2; cdr3_aa: CASSSTTSGRAETQYF; cdr3_nt: TGTGCCAGCAGTTCCACGACTAGCGGGAGGGCCGAGACCCAGTACTTC
j_call: TRBJ2-7; clone_size: many; v_call: TRBV7-9; cdr3_length: 16; d_call: TRBD2; cdr3_aa: CASSQKKPGLAYEQYF; cdr3_nt: TGTGCCAGCAGCCAAAAAAAACCGGGACTAGCCTACGAGCAGTACTTC
j_call: TRBJ2-1; clone_size: NA; v_call: TRBV15; cdr3_length: 15; d_call: TRBD2; cdr3_aa: CATSRPPGRASEQFF; cdr3_nt: TGTGCCACCAGCAGGCCCCCCGGGAGGGCCAGTGAGCAGTTCTTC
j_call: TRBJ2-5; clone_size: many; v_call: TRBV5-5; cdr3_length: 14; d_call: NA; cdr3_aa: CASSRLPGGETQYF; cdr3_nt: TGTGCCAGCAGCCGATTACCCGGAGGGGAGACCCAGTACTTC
j_call: TRBJ1-2; clone_size: many; v_call: TRBV7-8; cdr3_length: 14; d_call: NA; cdr3_aa: CASSLGGRNYGYTF; cdr3_nt: TGTGCCAGCAGCTTAGGTGGGCGAAACTATGGCTACACCTTC
j_call: TRBJ2-3; clone_size: many; v_call: TRBV6-5; cdr3_length: 17; d_call: NA; cdr3_aa: CASSYPLGDPGPDTQYF; cdr3_nt: TGTGCCAGCAGTTACCCGCTTGGGGACCCCGGACCTGATACGCAGTATTTT
j_call: TRBJ2-6; clone_size: many; v_call: TRBV3-1; cdr3_length: 18; d_call: TRBD1; cdr3_aa: CASSQPGQALGGANVLTF; cdr3_nt: TGTGCCAGCAGCCAACCTGGACAGGCGTTGGGTGGGGCCAACGTCCTGACTTTC
j_call: TRBJ2-5; clone_size: many; v_call: TRBV7-9; cdr3_length: 14; d_call: NA; cdr3_aa: CASSPGTPQETQYF; cdr3_nt: TGTGCCAGCAGCCCCGGGACACCTCAAGAGACCCAGTACTTC
j_call: TRBJ1-5; clone_size: few; v_call: TRBV10-3; cdr3_length: 13; d_call: NA; cdr3_aa: CAISGYSNQPQHF; cdr3_nt: TGTGCCATCAGTGGGTATAGCAATCAGCCCCAGCATTTT
j_call: TRBJ2-5; clone_size: few; v_call: TRBV10-3; cdr3_length: 16; d_call: TRBD2; cdr3_aa: CAITPGREGLGETQYF; cdr3_nt: TGTGCCATCACCCCGGGGCGGGAGGGCCTAGGGGAGACCCAGTACTTC
j_call: TRBJ2-3; clone_size: many; v_call: TRBV20-1; cdr3_length: 15; d_call: NA; cdr3_aa: CSARGLSVGTDTQYF; cdr3_nt: TGCAGTGCGCGAGGACTTAGCGTGGGCACAGATACGCAGTATTTT
j_call: TRBJ1-2; clone_size: NA; v_call: TRBV6-5; cdr3_length: 13; d_call: NA; cdr3_aa: CASSYDATRGYNF; cdr3_nt: TGTGCCAGCAGTTACGACGCGACGCGTGGCTACAACTTC
j_call: TRBJ1-5; clone_size: NA; v_call: TRBV27; cdr3_length: 14; d_call: TRBD1; cdr3_aa: CASSYRTGDQPQHF; cdr3_nt: TGTGCCAGCAGTTATCGGACAGGGGATCAGCCCCAGCATTTT
j_call: TRBJ1-6; clone_size: NA; v_call: TRBV7-2; cdr3_length: 15; d_call: NA; cdr3_aa: CASSPPRGNNSPLHF; cdr3_nt: TGTGCCAGCAGCCCCCCCAGGGGAAATAATTCACCCCTCCACTTT
j_call: TRBJ1-5; clone_size: many; v_call: TRBV6-1; cdr3_length: 15; d_call: NA; cdr3_aa: CASSGHPKPNQPQHF; cdr3_nt: TGTGCCAGCAGTGGACATCCGAAGCCAAATCAGCCCCAGCATTTT
j_call: TRBJ1-1; clone_size: many; v_call: TRBV2; cdr3_length: 14; d_call: NA; cdr3_aa: CASSEEGRSTEAFF; cdr3_nt: TGTGCCAGCAGTGAGGAGGGACGGAGCACTGAAGCTTTCTTT
j_call: TRBJ1-2; clone_size: many; v_call: TRBV5-1; cdr3_length: 16; d_call: NA; cdr3_aa: CASSLAPRRGDYGYTF; cdr3_nt: TGCGCCAGCAGCTTGGCCCCCAGGCGGGGGGACTATGGCTACACCTTC
j_call: TRBJ2-1; clone_size: NA; v_call: TRBV7-3; cdr3_length: 14; d_call: NA; cdr3_aa: CASSLGGTDLEQFF; cdr3_nt: TGTGCCAGCAGCTTAGGGGGGACAGATCTTGAGCAGTTCTTC
j_call: TRBJ2-5; clone_size: many; v_call: TRBV6-1; cdr3_length: 14; d_call: TRBD2; cdr3_aa: CASSGGLGQETQYF; cdr3_nt: TGTGCCAGCAGCGGCGGACTAGGGCAAGAGACCCAGTACTTC
j_call: TRBJ1-4; clone_size: many; v_call: TRBV5-1; cdr3_length: 14; d_call: NA; cdr3_aa: CASRNLAGGEKLFF; cdr3_nt: TGCGCCAGCAGGAACCTTGCAGGTGGTGAAAAACTGTTTTTT
j_call: TRBJ2-7; clone_size: many; v_call: TRBV7-9; cdr3_length: 16; d_call: NA; cdr3_aa: CASSFPRGLGPYEQYF; cdr3_nt: TGTGCCAGCAGCTTCCCTAGAGGGTTGGGTCCCTACGAGCAGTACTTC